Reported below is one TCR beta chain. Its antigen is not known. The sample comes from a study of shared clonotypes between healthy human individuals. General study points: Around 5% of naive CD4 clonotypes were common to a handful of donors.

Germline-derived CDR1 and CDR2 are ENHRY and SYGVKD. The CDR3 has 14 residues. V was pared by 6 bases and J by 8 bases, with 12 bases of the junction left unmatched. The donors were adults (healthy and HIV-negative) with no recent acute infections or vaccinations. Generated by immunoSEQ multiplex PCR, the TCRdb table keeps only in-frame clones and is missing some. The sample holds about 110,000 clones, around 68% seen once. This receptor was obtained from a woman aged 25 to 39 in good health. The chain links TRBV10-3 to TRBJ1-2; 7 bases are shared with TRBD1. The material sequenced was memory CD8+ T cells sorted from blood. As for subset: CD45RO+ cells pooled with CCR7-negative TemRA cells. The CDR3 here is CAIRGDRVDVGYTF. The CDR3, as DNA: TGTGCCATCAGGGGAGACAGGGTGGACGTCGGCTACACCTTC.